This T cell receptor beta chain was recovered during a study of beta chain features in type 1 diabetes. Expressed TCRB transcripts were sequenced because the entire RNA isolate underwent reverse transcription. The table came from immunoSEQ multiplex PCR; TCRdb's copy has only in-frame clones and leaves some out. The sample consists of under 250,000 clones, 13% to 15% of them appearing once. Germline V gives CDR1 SGHAT, CDR2 FQNNGV. The CDR3 consists of 14 residues. J gave up 4 bases and V 5 bases, and 5 bases lay outside the gene matches. The material sequenced was naive CD4+ T cells from blood. The chain has TRBV11-2 and TRBJ1-3, with 7 bases lining up with TRBD1. This TCR came from a woman between 40 and 50 years old in good health. The DNA of the CDR3 is TGTGCCAGCAGCCACGGACAGGAAGGAAACACCATATATTTT. Its protein is CASSHGQEGNTIYF.